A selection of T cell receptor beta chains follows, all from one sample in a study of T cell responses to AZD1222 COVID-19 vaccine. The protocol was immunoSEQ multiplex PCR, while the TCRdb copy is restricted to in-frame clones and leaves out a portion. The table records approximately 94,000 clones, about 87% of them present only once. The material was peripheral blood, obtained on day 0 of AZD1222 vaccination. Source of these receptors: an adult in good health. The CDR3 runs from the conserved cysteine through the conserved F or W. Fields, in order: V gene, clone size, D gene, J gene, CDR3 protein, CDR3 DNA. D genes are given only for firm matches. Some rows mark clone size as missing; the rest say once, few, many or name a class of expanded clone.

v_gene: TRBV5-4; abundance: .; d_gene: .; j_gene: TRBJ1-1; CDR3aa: CASSLAGGWENTEAFF; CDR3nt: TGTGCCAGCAGCTTGGCCGGAGGGTGGGAGAACACTGAAGCTTTCTTT
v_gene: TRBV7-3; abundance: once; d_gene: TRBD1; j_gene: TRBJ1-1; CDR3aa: CASSQGQTMNTEAFF; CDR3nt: TGTGCCAGCAGCCAGGGACAGACCATGAACACTGAAGCTTTCTTT
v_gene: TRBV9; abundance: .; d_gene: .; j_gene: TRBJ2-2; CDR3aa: CASSVGLGPARAGELFF; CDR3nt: TGTGCCAGCAGCGTAGGATTAGGCCCGGCTCGCGCCGGGGAGCTGTTTTTT
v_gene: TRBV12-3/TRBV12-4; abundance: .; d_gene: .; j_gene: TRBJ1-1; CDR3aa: CASSSQENTEAFF; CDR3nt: TGTGCCAGCAGTTCACAGGAGAACACTGAAGCTTTCTTT
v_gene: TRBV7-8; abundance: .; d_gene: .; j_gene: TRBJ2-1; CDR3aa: CASSLGGPVDYNEQFF; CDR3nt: TGTGCCAGCAGCTTAGGAGGGCCTGTAGATTACAATGAGCAGTTCTTC
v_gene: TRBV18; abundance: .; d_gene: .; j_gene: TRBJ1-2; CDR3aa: CASSPPTSYGYTF; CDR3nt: TGTGCCAGCTCACCACCGACAAGCTATGGCTACACCTTC
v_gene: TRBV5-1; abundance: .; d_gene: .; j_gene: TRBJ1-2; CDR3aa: CASSLSDLAGYTF; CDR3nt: TGCGCCAGCAGCTTGTCGGATCTGGCTGGCTACACCTTC
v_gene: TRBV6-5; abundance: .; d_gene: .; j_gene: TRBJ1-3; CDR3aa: CASSYSGIPGNTIYF; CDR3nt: TGTGCCAGCAGTTACTCTGGGATACCTGGAAACACCATATATTTT
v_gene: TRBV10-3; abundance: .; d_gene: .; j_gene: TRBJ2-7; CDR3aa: CAISESGSYEQYF; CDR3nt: TGTGCCATCAGTGAGTCGGGCAGCTACGAGCAGTACTTC
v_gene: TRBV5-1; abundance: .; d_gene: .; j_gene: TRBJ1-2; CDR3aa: CASSTDLANYGYTF; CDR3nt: TGCGCCAGCAGCACGGACTTAGCTAACTATGGCTACACCTTC
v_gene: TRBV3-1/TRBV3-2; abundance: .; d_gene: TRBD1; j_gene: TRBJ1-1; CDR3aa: CASSRDRRRGTEAFF; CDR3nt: TGTGCCAGCAGCCGGGACAGACGTCGGGGCACTGAAGCTTTCTTT
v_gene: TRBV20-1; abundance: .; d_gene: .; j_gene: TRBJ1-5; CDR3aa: CSASMRGYSNQPQHF; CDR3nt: TGCAGTGCTAGTATGCGGGGCTATAGCAATCAGCCCCAGCATTTT
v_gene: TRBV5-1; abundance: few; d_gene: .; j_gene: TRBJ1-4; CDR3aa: CASSLGGVVTEKLFF; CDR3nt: TGCGCCAGCAGCTTGGGTGGGGTCGTGACTGAAAAACTGTTTTTT
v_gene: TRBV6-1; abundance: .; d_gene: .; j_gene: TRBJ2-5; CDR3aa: CASSAQGSGWYQETQYF; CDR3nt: TGTGCCAGCAGTGCCCAGGGGAGCGGGTGGTACCAAGAGACCCAGTACTTC
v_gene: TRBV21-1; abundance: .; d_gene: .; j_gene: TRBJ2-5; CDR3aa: CASSPRGRSGVYQETQYF; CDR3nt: TGTGCCAGCAGCCCTCGGGGGAGGAGCGGGGTGTACCAAGAGACCCAGTACTTC
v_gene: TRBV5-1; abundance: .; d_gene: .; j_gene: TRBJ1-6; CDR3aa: CASRQRPGLSPLHF; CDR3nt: TGCGCCAGCAGACAGAGACCAGGGCTTTCACCCCTCCACTTT
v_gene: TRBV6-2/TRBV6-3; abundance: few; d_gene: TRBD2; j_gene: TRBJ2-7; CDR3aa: CASSYGTSLYEQYF; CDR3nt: TGTGCCAGCAGTTACGGGACTAGCCTCTACGAGCAGTACTTC
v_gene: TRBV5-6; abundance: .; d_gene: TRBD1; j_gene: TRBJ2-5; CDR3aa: CASSLYGTENQETQYF; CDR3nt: TGTGCCAGCAGCTTGTATGGGACAGAAAACCAAGAGACCCAGTACTTC
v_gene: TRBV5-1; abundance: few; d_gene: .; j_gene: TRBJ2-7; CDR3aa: CASSRMPGFNAYEQYF; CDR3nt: TGCGCCAGCAGCCGAATGCCGGGATTCAACGCCTACGAGCAGTACTTC
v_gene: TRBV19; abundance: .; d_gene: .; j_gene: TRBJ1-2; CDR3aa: CASRDRTNYGYTF; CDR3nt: TGTGCCAGTAGAGACAGGACTAACTATGGCTACACCTTC
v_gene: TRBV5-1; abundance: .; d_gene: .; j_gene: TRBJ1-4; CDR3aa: CASSLDGLTNEKLFF; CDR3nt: TGCGCCAGCAGCCTGGATGGCCTGACAAATGAAAAACTGTTTTTT
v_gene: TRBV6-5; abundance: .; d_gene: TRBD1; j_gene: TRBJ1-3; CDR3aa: CASRDRQGRNTIYF; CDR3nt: TGTGCCAGCAGGGACCGACAGGGCCGAAACACCATATATTTT
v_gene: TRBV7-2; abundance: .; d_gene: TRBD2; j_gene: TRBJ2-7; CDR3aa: CASSLAGGAHEQYF; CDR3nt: TGTGCCAGCAGCTTGGCGGGGGGGGCCCACGAGCAGTACTTC
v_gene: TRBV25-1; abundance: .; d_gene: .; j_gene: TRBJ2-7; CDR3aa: CASRAGYGGTYEQYF; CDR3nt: TGTGCCAGCAGAGCTGGATATGGGGGGACCTACGAGCAGTACTTC
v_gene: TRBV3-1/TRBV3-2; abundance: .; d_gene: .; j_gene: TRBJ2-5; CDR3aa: CASSQLSGQETQYF; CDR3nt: TGTGCCAGCAGCCAACTATCGGGACAAGAGACCCAGTACTTC
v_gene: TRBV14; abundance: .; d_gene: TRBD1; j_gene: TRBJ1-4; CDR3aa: CASSQETGVSEKLFF; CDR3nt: TGTGCCAGCAGCCAAGAGACAGGGGTGTCGGAAAAACTGTTTTTT
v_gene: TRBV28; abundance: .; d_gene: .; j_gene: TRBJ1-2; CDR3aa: CASSLFGGGASYGYTF; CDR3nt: TGTGCCAGCAGTTTATTTGGCGGGGGCGCCAGCTATGGCTACACCTTC
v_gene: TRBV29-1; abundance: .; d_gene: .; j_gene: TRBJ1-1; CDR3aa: CSVRRDTEAFF; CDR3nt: TGCAGCGTTCGGAGAGACACTGAAGCTTTCTTT
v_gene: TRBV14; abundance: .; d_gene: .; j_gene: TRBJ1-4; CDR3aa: CASSSRSGVLNEKLFF; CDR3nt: TGTGCCAGCAGCTCTCGATCCGGGGTACTTAATGAAAAACTGTTTTTT
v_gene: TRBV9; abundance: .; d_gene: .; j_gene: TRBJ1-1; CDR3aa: CASSVGSGRFNTEAFF; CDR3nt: TGTGCCAGCAGCGTAGGCTCAGGGCGGTTCAACACTGAAGCTTTCTTT
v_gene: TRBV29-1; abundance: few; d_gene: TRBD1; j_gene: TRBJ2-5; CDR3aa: CSADRGKETQYF; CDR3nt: TGCAGCGCGGACAGGGGCAAAGAGACCCAGTACTTC
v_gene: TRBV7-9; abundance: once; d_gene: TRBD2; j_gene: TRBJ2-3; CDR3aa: CASSLMGLGGYTQYF; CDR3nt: TGTGCCAGCAGCTTAATGGGACTAGGAGGATATACGCAGTATTTT
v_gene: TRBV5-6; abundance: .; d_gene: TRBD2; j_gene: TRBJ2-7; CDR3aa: CASSRTSGYEQYF; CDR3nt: TGTGCCAGCAGCCGAACTAGCGGCTACGAGCAGTACTTC